This is a list of T cell receptor beta chains from one sample in a study of post-analysis software for immune sequencing data. One entry per CDR3 protein results from TCRdb running MiXCR on the PCR reads. Of 700,000 to 800,000 distinct CDR3 sequences listed, 25% to 30% were seen once; the top ten hold approximately 0.55%. What was sequenced was blood. All receptors derive from a girl under 18 with multiple sclerosis. The CDR3 runs from the conserved cysteine through the conserved F or W. The D gene is left open where the match is weak. Clone size, where shown, is once, few, many, or a class for clones that have expanded.

v_call,clone_size,d_call,j_call,cdr3_nt,cdr3_aa
TRBV27,few,NA,TRBJ1-4,NA,CASSSSTGAIEKLFF
TRBV9,few,NA,TRBJ2-3,TGTGCCAGCAGCGTAGGTGTGAGGACAGATACGCAGTATTTT,CASSVGVRTDTQYF
TRBV20-1,NA,NA,TRBJ2-7,TGCAGTGCTTCAAAGACAGCCTACGAGCAGTACTTC,CSASKTAYEQYF
TRBV12-3/TRBV12-4,NA,NA,TRBJ2-4,TGTGCCGGCAGTTTGGAGGAAAACATTCAGTACTTC,CAGSLEENIQYF
TRBV27,NA,TRBD1,TRBJ1-2,TGTGCCAGCAGTATCACCGGGACAGGGGCAGGAGGCTACACCTTC,CASSITGTGAGGYTF
TRBV10-3,few,NA,TRBJ1-4,TGTGCCATCAGGGAACCTTCTAATGAAAAACTGTTTTTT,CAIREPSNEKLFF
TRBV12-3/TRBV12-4,NA,NA,TRBJ2-7,TGTGCCAGCAGCCCCACAGGGATTAGTCCCTACGAGCAGTACTTC,CASSPTGISPYEQYF
TRBV9,few,NA,TRBJ2-4,TGTGCCAGCAGCGTCCCAGACTCCCTGGGTATTCAGTACTTC,CASSVPDSLGIQYF
TRBV6-2/TRBV6-3,NA,TRBD1,TRBJ2-4,TGTGCCAGCAGTCTGTTGACAGGGGTTTACAAAAACATTCAGTACTTC,CASSLLTGVYKNIQYF
TRBV20-1,NA,NA,TRBJ1-5,TGCAGGGCTAGTCGACAGAATCAGCCCCAGCATTTT,CRASRQNQPQHF
TRBV7-2,NA,TRBD2,TRBJ2-1,TGTGCCAGCACCAAGGTGGGCCTAGCGGGGTACAATGAGCAGTTCTTC,CASTKVGLAGYNEQFF
TRBV25-1,NA,NA,TRBJ2-1,TGTGCCAGCAGTGAATCGGGGTCGGGGACCTACAATGAGCAGTTCTTC,CASSESGSGTYNEQFF
TRBV7-8,NA,TRBD2,TRBJ2-7,TGTGCCAGCAGCTGGGAGACTAGCGGGAGGGCCTACGAGCAGTACTTC,CASSWETSGRAYEQYF
TRBV5-8,NA,NA,TRBJ2-1,TGTGCCAGCAGCTTTCGGAGGGTGGGATACAATGAGCAGTTCTTC,CASSFRRVGYNEQFF
TRBV7-9,NA,NA,TRBJ1-4,TGTGCCAGCAGCTTAAGCGATGAAAAACTGTTTTTT,CASSLSDEKLFF
TRBV7-9,many,NA,TRBJ2-3,TGTGCCAGCAGCTTAGAGACGGGAGCCACAGATACGCAGTATTTT,CASSLETGATDTQYF
TRBV3-1,many,TRBD2,TRBJ2-1,TGTGCCAGCAGCCAGTTGGGTATGGCTAGCGGGAGGAACAATGAGCAGTTCTTC,CASSQLGMASGRNNEQFF
TRBV7-2,once,TRBD1,TRBJ1-1,TGTGCCAGCAGCTATAACAGGGGGCTAGGGACTGAAGCTTTCTTT,CASSYNRGLGTEAFF
TRBV9,NA,NA,TRBJ2-1,TGTGCCAGCAGCGTAGGAGGCACGTCCACCAATGAGCAGTTCTTC,CASSVGGTSTNEQFF
TRBV5-6,NA,NA,TRBJ1-1,TGTGCCAGCAGCAATGGGGTGTTTGGCCAGACCACTGAAGCTTTCTTT,CASSNGVFGQTTEAFF
TRBV7-2,few,TRBD1,TRBJ1-1,TGTGCCAGCAGCTTCCTACCGGGACAGGGCACTGAAGCTTTCTTT,CASSFLPGQGTEAFF
TRBV7-2,NA,TRBD2,TRBJ2-5,TGTGCCAGCAGCTCCTATGGGTGGGCTAGCGGGAGAAATGAGCAGTACTTC,CASSSYGWASGRNEQYF
TRBV20-1,many,NA,TRBJ2-7,TGCAGTGCTAGAGATCCCATCGGCTACGAGCAGTACTTC,CSARDPIGYEQYF
TRBV6-1,few,TRBD2,TRBJ2-7,TGTGCCAACAGTCCCCGGAGGCGGGAGGACTACGAGCAGTACTTC,CANSPRRREDYEQYF
TRBV6-5,NA,NA,TRBJ1-1,TGTGCCAGCAGGGTTAGAGGGGTCACTGAAGCTTTCTTT,CASRVRGVTEAFF
TRBV27,NA,TRBD1,TRBJ1-2,TGTGCCAGCAGTCACGGACAGGGGTTTGGCTACACCTTC,CASSHGQGFGYTF
TRBV5-1,few,TRBD2,TRBJ2-2,TGCGCCAGCAGCAACCTAGCGGGAGTCGTCGGGGAGCTGTTTTTT,CASSNLAGVVGELFF
TRBV12-5,few,NA,TRBJ2-3,TGTGCTAGTCCTAAGTTCTGGTACTCCGAAGCCACAGATACGCAGTATTTT,CASPKFWYSEATDTQYF
TRBV20-1,NA,TRBD2,TRBJ2-3,TGCAGTGCGAGTGGGCTAGCGGGGGCTGGGACGCAGTATTTT,CSASGLAGAGTQYF
TRBV20-1,NA,TRBD2,TRBJ2-3,TGCAGTGCTAGTATCCTAGCGGGGGTCACAGATACGCAGTATTTT,CSASILAGVTDTQYF
TRBV28,many,TRBD2,TRBJ2-1,TGTGCCAGCAGTTCCCCAGCGGGACTAGTCCTCAACAATGAGCAGTTCTTC,CASSSPAGLVLNNEQFF
TRBV6-4,many,TRBD2,TRBJ2-3,TGTGCCAGCAGTGACCGGGCGGGAGGCCCCACAGATACGCAGTATTTT,CASSDRAGGPTDTQYF